This TCR beta chain was identified during a study of T cell repertoires in aging, cancer and after chemotherapy. Study overall: Donor ages fell into six groups from 30 or younger up to 70 or older.

CDR3 size: 15 residues. V shed 0 bases and J 1 base; nucleotides not matched to a gene: 2. The germline V gene encodes CDR1 SGDLS and CDR2 YYNGEE. Multiplex touch-down PCR with TRB-A/B primers amplified rearranged V-D-J TRB sequences. Each CDR3 protein is one row after TCRdb ran MiXCR on the multiplex PCR reads. The table lists around 8,100 distinct CDR3 sequences, about 38% of them singletons. The template was genomic DNA from peripheral blood, not RNA. Sequences were obtained from blood. The TCR was taken from a human donor in good health. The rearrangement uses TRBV9 and TRBJ2-3; 7 bases are a match to TRBD2. This CDR3 is CASSVAGRGTDTQYF. The CDR3 DNA sequence: TGTGCCAGCAGCGTAGCTGGGAGGGGCACAGATACGCAGTATTTT.